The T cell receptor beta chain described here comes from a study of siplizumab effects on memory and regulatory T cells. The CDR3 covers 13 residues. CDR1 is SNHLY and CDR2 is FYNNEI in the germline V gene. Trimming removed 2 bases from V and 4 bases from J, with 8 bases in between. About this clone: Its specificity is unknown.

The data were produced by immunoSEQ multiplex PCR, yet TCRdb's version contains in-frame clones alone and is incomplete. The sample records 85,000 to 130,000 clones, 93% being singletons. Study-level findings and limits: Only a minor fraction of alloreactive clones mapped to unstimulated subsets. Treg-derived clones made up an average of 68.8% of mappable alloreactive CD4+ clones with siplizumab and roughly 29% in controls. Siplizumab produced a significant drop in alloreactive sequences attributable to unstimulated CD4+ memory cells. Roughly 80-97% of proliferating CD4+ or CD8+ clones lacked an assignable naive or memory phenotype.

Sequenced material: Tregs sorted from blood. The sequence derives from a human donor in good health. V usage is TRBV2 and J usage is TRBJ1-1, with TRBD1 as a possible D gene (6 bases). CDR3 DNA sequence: TGTGCCAGCAGTGAACAGGGGCCCACTGAAGCTTTCTTT. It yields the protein CASSEQGPTEAFF.